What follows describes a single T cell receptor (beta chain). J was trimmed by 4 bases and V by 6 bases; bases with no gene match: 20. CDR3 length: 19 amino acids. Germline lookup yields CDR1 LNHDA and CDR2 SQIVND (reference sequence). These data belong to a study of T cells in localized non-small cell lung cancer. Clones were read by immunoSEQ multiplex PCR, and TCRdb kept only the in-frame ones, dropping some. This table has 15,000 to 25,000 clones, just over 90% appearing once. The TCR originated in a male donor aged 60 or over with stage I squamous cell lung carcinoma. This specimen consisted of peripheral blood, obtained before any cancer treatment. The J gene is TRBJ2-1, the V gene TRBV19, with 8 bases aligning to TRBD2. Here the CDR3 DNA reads TGTGCCAGTAGCGATGGACTAGCCGTTTGGTCCGAAAGATACAATGAGCAGTTCTTC. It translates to CASSDGLAVWSERYNEQFF.